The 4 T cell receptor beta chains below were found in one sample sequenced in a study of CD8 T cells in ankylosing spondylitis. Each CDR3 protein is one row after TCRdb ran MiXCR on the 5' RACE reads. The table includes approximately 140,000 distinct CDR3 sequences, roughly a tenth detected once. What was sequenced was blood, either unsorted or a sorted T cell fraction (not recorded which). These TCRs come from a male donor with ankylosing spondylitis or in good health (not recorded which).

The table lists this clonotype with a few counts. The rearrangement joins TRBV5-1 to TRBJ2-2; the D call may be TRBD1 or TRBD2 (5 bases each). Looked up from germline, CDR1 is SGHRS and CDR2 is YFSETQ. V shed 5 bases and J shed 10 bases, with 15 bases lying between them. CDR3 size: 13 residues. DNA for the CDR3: TGCGCCAGCAGATTCGGGACCGCAGAGGAGCTGTTTTTT. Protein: CASRFGTAEELFF.

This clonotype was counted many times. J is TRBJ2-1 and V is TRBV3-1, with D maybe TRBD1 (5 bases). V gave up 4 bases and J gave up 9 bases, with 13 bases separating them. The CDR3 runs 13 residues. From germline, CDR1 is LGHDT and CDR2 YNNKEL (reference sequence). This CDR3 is CASSPGKGREQFF. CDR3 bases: TGTGCCAGCAGCCCAGGGAAGGGTCGTGAGCAGTTCTTC.

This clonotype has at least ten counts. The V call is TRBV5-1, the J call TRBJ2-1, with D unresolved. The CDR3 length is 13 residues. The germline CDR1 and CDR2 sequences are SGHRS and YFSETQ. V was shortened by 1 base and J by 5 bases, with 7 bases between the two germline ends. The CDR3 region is CASSLNQNNEQFF. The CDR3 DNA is TGCGCCAGCAGCTTGAACCAGAACAATGAGCAGTTCTTC.

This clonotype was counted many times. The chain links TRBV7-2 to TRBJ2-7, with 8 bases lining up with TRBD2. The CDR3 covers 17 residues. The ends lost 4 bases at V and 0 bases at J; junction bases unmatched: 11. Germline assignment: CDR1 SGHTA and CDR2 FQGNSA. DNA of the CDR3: TGTGCCAGCAGCTGGATACTTAGCGGGAAGAGCTCCTACGAGCAGTACTTC. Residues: CASSWILSGKSSYEQYF.